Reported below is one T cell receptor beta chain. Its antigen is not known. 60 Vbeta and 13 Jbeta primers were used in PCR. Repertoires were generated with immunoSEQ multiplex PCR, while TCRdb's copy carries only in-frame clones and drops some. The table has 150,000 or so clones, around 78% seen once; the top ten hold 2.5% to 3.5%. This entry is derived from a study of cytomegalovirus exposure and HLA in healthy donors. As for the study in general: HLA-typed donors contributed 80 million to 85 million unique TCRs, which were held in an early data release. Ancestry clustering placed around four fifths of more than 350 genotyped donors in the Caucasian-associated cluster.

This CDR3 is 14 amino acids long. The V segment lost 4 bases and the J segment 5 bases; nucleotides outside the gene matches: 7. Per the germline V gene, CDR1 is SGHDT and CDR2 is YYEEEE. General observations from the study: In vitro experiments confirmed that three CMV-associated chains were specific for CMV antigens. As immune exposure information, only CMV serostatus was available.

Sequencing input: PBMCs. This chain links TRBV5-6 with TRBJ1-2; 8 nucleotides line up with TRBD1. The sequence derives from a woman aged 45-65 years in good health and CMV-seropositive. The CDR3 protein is CASSRQDRVYGYTF. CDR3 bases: TGTGCCAGCAGCCGCCAGGACAGGGTTTATGGCTACACCTTC.